This record concerns one TCR beta chain sequence. The CDR3 contains 14 residues. Germline trimming cut 7 bases from V and 7 bases from J; bases unmatched to any gene: 7. Per the germline V gene, CDR1 is SNHLY and CDR2 is FYNNEI. This specimen belongs to a study of blood T cell repertoires in COVID-19. Individuals drawn from around 25 US areas were about 18 to 90 years old. Participants were placed into cohorts based on the clinical history they reported. Each recovered donor of Cohort 3 presented with two negative PCRs, clearance, or symptom resolution. The protocol was immunoSEQ multiplex PCR, while the TCRdb copy is restricted to in-frame clones and leaves out a portion. Here the sample spans 200,000 to 250,000 clones, 70% to 85% being singletons.

Sequences were obtained from PBMCs or T cells enriched from blood (not recorded which). The sequence came from a man aged 55-75 years who had recovered from COVID-19. The rearrangement uses TRBV2 and TRBJ1-4; 9 nucleotides line up with TRBD1. CDR3 amino acids: CASTTGQGVEKLFF. DNA of the CDR3: TGTGCCAGCACGACGGGACAGGGTGTTGAAAAACTGTTTTTT. The complete variable domain, with remaining parts taken from reference TRBV2 and TRBJ1-4, reads EPEVTQTPSHQVTQMGQEVILRCVPISNHLYFYWYRQILGQKVEFLVSFYNNEISEKSEIFDDQFSVERPDGSNFTLKIRSTKLEDSAMYFCASTTGQGVEKLFFGSGTQLSVL.